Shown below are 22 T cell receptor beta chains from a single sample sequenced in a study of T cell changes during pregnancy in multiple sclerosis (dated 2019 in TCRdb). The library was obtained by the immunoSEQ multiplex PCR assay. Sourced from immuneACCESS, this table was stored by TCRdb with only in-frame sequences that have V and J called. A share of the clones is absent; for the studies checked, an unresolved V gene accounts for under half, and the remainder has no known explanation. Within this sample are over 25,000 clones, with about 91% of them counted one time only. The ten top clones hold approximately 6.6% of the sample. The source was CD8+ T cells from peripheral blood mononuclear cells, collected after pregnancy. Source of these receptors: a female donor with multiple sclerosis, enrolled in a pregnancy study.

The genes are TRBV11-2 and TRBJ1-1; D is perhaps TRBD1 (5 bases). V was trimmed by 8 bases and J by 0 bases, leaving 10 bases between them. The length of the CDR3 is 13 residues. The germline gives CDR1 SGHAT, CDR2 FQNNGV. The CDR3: CASSQGVNTEAFF. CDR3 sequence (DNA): TGTGCCAGCTCCCAGGGCGTGAACACTGAAGCTTTCTTT.

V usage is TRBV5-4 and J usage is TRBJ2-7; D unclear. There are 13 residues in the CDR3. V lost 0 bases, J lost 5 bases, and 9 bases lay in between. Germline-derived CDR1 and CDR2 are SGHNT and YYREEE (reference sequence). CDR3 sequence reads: CASSLAQHNEQYF. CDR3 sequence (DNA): TGTGCCAGCAGCTTGGCACAGCATAACGAGCAGTACTTC.

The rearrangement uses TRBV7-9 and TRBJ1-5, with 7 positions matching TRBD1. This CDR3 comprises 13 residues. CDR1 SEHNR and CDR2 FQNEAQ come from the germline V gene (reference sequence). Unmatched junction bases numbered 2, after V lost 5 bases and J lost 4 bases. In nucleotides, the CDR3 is TGTGCCAGCAGCGGGACAGATAATCAGCCCCAGCATTTT. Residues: CASSGTDNQPQHF.

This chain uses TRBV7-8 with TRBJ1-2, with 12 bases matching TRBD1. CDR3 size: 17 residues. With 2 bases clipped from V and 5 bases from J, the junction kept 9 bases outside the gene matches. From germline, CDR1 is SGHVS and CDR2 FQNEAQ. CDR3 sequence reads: CASSLTPGQGAEYGYTF. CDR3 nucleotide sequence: TGTGCCAGCAGCTTAACCCCGGGACAGGGGGCGGAGTATGGCTACACCTTC. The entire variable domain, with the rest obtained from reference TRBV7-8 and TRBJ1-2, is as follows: GAGVSQSPRYKVAKRGQDVALRCDPISGHVSLFWYQQALGQGPEFLTYFQNEAQLDKSGLPSDRFFAERPEGSVSTLKIQRTQQEDSAVYLCASSLTPGQGAEYGYTFGSGTRLTVV.

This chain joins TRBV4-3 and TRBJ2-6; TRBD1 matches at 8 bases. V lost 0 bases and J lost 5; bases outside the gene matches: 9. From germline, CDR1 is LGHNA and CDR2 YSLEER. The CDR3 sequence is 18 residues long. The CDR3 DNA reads TGCGCCAGCAGCCAAGACGGGACAGGTACCCTGTGGGCCAACGTCCTGACTTTC. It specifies CASSQDGTGTLWANVLTF.

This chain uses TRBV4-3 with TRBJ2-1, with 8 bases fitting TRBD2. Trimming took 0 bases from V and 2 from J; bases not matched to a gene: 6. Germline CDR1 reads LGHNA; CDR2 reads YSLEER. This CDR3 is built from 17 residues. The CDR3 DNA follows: TGCGCCAGCAGCCAAGATCGGGCGGGAGGTCCCTACAATGAGCAGTTCTTC. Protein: CASSQDRAGGPYNEQFF.

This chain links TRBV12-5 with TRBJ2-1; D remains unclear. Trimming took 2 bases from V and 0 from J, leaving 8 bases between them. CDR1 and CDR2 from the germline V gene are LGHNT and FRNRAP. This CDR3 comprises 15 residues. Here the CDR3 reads CASGLTKSSYNEQFF. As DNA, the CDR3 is TGTGCTAGTGGTTTGACGAAGAGCTCCTACAATGAGCAGTTCTTC. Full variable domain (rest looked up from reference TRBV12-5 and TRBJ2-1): DARVTQTPRHKVTEMGQEVTMRCQPILGHNTVFWYRQTMMQGLELLAYFRNRAPLDDSGMPKDRFSAEMPDATLATLKIQPSEPRDSAVYFCASGLTKSSYNEQFFGPGTRLTVL.

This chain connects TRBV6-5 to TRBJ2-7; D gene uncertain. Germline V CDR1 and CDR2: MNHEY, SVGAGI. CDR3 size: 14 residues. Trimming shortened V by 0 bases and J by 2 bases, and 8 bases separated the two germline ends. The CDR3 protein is CASSYSRSTYEQYF. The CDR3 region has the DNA TGTGCCAGCAGTTACTCACGGAGTACCTACGAGCAGTACTTC.

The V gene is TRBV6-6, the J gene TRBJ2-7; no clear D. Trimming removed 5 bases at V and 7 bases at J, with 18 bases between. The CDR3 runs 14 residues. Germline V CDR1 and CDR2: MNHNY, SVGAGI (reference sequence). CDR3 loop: CASSPQTGLREQYF. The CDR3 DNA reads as TGTGCCAGCAGTCCTCAGACGGGTCTTCGAGAGCAGTACTTC.

Here the CDR3 DNA reads TGTGCCAGCAGTCCCCTACAGGGGACCTACGAGCAGTACTTC. As protein: CASSPLQGTYEQYF. J is TRBJ2-7 and V is TRBV28; the match to TRBD1 covers 7 bases. Losses at the gene ends were 5 bases for V and 2 bases for J; bases not matched to a gene: 6. This CDR3 region has 14 residues. Germline CDR1 MDHEN, CDR2 SYDVKM.

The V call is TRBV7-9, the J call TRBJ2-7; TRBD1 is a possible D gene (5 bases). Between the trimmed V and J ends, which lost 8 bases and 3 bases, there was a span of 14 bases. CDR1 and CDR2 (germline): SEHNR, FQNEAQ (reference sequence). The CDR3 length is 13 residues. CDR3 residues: CASRTGTFYEQYF. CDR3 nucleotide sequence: TGTGCCAGCCGCACAGGAACTTTCTACGAGCAGTACTTC. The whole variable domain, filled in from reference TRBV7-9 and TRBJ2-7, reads DTGVSQNPRHKITKRGQNVTFRCDPISEHNRLYWYRQTLGQGPEFLTYFQNEAQLEKSRLLSDRFSAERPKGSFSTLEIQRTEQGDSAMYLCASRTGTFYEQYFGPGTRLTVT.

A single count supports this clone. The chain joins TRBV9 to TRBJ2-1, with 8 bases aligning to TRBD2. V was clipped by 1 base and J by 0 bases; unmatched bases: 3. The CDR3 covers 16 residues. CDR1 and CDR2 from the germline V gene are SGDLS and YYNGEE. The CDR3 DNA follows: TGTGCCAGCAGCGTATATAGCGGGGTCTCCTACAATGAGCAGTTCTTC. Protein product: CASSVYSGVSYNEQFF.

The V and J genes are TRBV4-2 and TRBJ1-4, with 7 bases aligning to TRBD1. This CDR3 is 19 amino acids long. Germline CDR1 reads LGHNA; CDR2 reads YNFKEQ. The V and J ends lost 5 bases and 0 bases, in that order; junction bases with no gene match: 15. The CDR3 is CASSSPQTGFRTTNEKLFF. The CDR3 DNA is TGTGCCAGCAGCTCCCCACAGACAGGGTTCAGGACAACTAATGAAAAACTGTTTTTT.

The CDR3 region has the DNA TGTGCCAGCAGTGAGCACTCGGGATCCTACAATGAGCAGTTCTTC. Protein sequence: CASSEHSGSYNEQFF. The V call is TRBV25-1, the J call TRBJ2-1; D is perhaps TRBD2 (5 bases). Trimming took 3 bases from V and 1 from J, leaving 10 bases between them. Germline V lookup: CDR1 MGHDK, CDR2 SYGVNS. This CDR3 spans 15 amino acids.

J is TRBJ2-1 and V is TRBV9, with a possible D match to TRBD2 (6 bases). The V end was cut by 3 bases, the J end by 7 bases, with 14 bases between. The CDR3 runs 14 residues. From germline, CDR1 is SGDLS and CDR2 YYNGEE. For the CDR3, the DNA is TGTGCCAGCAGCGCGGAGGACTATTTAAATGAGCAGTTCTTC. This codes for CASSAEDYLNEQFF.

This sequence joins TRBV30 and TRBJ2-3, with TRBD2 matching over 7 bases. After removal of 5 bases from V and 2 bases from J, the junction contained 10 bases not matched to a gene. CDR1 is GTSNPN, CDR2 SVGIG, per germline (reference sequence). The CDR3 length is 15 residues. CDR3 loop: CAWGPWREITDTQYF. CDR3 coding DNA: TGTGCCTGGGGCCCCTGGCGGGAGATCACAGATACGCAGTATTTT.

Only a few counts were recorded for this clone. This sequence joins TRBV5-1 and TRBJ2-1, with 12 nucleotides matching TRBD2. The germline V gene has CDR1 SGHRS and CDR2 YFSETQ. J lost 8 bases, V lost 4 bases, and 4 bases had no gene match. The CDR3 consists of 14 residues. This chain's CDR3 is CASSLAGGPDEQFF. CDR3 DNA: TGCGCCAGCAGCCTAGCGGGAGGGCCGGATGAGCAGTTCTTC.

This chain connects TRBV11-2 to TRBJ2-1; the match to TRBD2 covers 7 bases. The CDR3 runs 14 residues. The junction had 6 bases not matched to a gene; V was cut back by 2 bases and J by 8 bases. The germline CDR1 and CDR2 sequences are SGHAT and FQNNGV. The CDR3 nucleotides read TGTGCCAGCAGCTTACACGGGAGGTTCGATGAGCAGTTCTTC. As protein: CASSLHGRFDEQFF.

In nucleotides, the CDR3 is TGTGCCAGCAGCCCAAGACTAGCGGATTACTTCAATGAGCAGTTCTTC. Translated, it gives CASSPRLADYFNEQFF. This chain uses TRBV7-9 with TRBJ2-1, with 9 positions matching TRBD2. The CDR3 extends over 16 amino acids. V was clipped by 5 bases and J by 6 bases; unmatched bases: 11. Germline values: CDR1 SEHNR, CDR2 FQNEAQ (reference sequence).

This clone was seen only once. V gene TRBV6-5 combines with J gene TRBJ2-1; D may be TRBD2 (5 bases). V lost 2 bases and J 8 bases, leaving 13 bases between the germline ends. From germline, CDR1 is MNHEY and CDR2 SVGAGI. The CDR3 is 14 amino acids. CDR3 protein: CASSYGRAGDEQFF. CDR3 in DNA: TGTGCCAGCAGTTACGGGCGGGCCGGGGATGAGCAGTTCTTC.

The CDR3 nucleotides read TGTGCCAGCAGTTACCGTGGGCCGAATGAGCAGTTCTTC. It translates to CASSYRGPNEQFF. V is TRBV6-5 and J is TRBJ2-1; D gene uncertain. The length of the CDR3 is 13 residues. Germline CDR1 is MNHEY and CDR2 is SVGAGI. V gave up 2 bases and J gave up 7 bases, with 9 bases separating them.

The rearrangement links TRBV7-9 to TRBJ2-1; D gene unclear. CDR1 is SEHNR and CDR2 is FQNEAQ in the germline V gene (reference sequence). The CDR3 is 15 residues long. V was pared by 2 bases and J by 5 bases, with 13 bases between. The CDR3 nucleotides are TGTGCCAGCAGCTTACTGACTTCAGCTAACAATGAGCAGTTCTTC. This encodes CASSLLTSANNEQFF. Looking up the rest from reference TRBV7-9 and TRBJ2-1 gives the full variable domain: DTGVSQNPRHKITKRGQNVTFRCDPISEHNRLYWYRQTLGQGPEFLTYFQNEAQLEKSRLLSDRFSAERPKGSFSTLEIQRTEQGDSAMYLCASSLLTSANNEQFFGPGTRLTVL.